The 31 T cell receptor beta chains reported below all come from one sample, sequenced in a study of T cell repertoires in ileal Crohn's disease. Measured with immunoSEQ multiplex PCR; TCRdb has only the in-frame clones, and not every one. The sample records approximately 15,000 clones, 80% being singletons. The sequencing sample was made of ileal tissue. The receptor set was obtained from an adult with Crohn's disease.

The V call is TRBV7-9, the J call TRBJ1-4; 11 positions agree with TRBD1. Germline trimming cut 5 bases from V and 7 bases from J; bases unmatched to any gene: 15. CDR3 size: 18 residues. CDR1 is SEHNR and CDR2 is FQNEAQ in the germline V gene (reference sequence). The CDR3 spells CASSRDTGTGGVREKLFF. The CDR3 DNA reads TGTGCCAGCAGCCGAGACACCGGGACAGGGGGAGTTCGTGAAAAACTGTTTTTT.

This clone has a single count. The chain links TRBV30 to TRBJ2-7; a weak D match, TRBD2 (8 bases). In germline, CDR1 is GTSNPN, CDR2 SVGIG (reference sequence). The CDR3 is 16 amino acids. Trimming shortened V by 3 bases and J by 3 bases, and 21 bases separated the two germline ends. The chain's CDR3 is CAWSRGGGGRYYEQYF. The CDR3 region has the DNA TGTGCCTGGAGCCGAGGGGGCGGGGGGCGATACTACGAGCAGTACTTC.

The chain recombines TRBV9 with TRBJ2-3; a weak D match, TRBD2 (5 bases). This CDR3 is built from 14 residues. V gave up 2 bases and J gave up 6 bases, with 13 bases separating them. Germline CDR1 reads SGDLS; CDR2 reads YYNGEE. CDR3 amino acids: CASSVTSGTDTQYF. In DNA form, the CDR3 reads TGTGCCAGCAGCGTGACTTCGGGAACCGATACGCAGTATTTT.

This chain links TRBV15 with TRBJ1-5, with D maybe TRBD1 (5 bases). The germline gives CDR1 LNHNV, CDR2 YYDKDF (reference sequence). This CDR3 is built from 15 residues. With 0 bases removed from V and 4 bases from J, the gap between germline ends came to 10 bases. The CDR3 spells CATSRDKGMNQPQHF. The DNA of the CDR3 is TGTGCCACCAGCAGAGATAAGGGGATGAATCAGCCCCAGCATTTT.

The chain recombines TRBV11-2 with TRBJ2-7, with TRBD1 identical over 7 bases. The V and J ends lost 5 bases and 2 bases, in that order; junction bases with no gene match: 12. The CDR3 totals 16 residues. Germline CDR1 and CDR2: SGHAT and FQNNGV. The CDR3 spells CASSLPLGTATYEQYF. CDR3 DNA: TGTGCCAGCAGCCTACCTCTTGGGACAGCGACCTACGAGCAGTACTTC.

J is TRBJ2-5 and V is TRBV5-1, with TRBD2 matching over 11 bases. The CDR3 has 15 residues. The germline V gene encodes CDR1 SGHRS and CDR2 YFSETQ. The V gene end was trimmed by 4 bases and the J gene end by 4 bases; junction bases not matched to a gene: 6. The CDR3 DNA is TGCGCCAGCAGCCGGAATAGCGGGGGGGCAGAGACCCAGTACTTC. This codes for CASSRNSGGAETQYF.

This sequence joins TRBV30 and TRBJ2-2; 12 bases agree with TRBD2. V lost 6 bases and J lost 4; bases outside the gene matches: 6. CDR1 is GTSNPN and CDR2 is SVGIG in the germline V gene (reference sequence). The CDR3 has 15 amino acids. The CDR3 bases are TGTGCCTGCTATGGGACTAGCGGGCTCACCGGGGAGCTGTTTTTT. It encodes CACYGTSGLTGELFF.

J is TRBJ1-5 and V is TRBV4-1; D is undetermined. Germline V lookup: CDR1 MGHRA, CDR2 YSYEKL. Trimming removed 1 base at V and 10 bases at J, with 17 bases between. The CDR3 spans 15 residues. As DNA, the CDR3 is TGCGCCAGCAGCCAAGGCCGGACTGGCCCGTATCCCCAGCATTTT. Residues: CASSQGRTGPYPQHF.

This clone was detected only a few times. The sample contains more than one DNA sequence encoding this CDR3. The J gene is TRBJ1-1, the V gene TRBV6-5; D is unresolved. The V and J ends lost 0 bases and 4 bases respectively, with 12 bases between them. The CDR3 extends over 15 amino acids. The germline V gene encodes CDR1 MNHEY and CDR2 SVGAGI. The CDR3 loop is CASSYSFNRGTEAFF. The DNA of the CDR3 is TGTGCCAGCAGTTACTCGTTTAACCGGGGCACTGAAGCTTTCTTT.

The rearrangement uses TRBV6-5 and TRBJ1-2, with D tentatively TRBD1 (5 bases). Germline V lookup: CDR1 MNHEY, CDR2 SVGAGI. Deletions cut 2 bases from V and 4 bases from J, with 11 bases between. The CDR3 totals 14 residues. The CDR3 is CASSYATQGYGYTF. CDR3 DNA sequence: TGTGCCAGCAGTTACGCGACCCAGGGCTATGGCTACACCTTC.

The chain has TRBV5-4 and TRBJ1-2; 8 bases fit TRBD1. The CDR3 is 15 residues long. The ends lost 4 bases at V and 4 bases at J; junction bases unmatched: 9. In germline, CDR1 is SGHNT, CDR2 YYREEE (reference sequence). The CDR3 nucleotides read TGTGCCAGCAGCCCCACAGGGGGAATCGGCTATGGCTACACCTTC. Protein sequence: CASSPTGGIGYGYTF.

V gene TRBV6-1 combines with J gene TRBJ1-2, with a tentative D call TRBD1 (5 bases). CDR1 is MNHNS, CDR2 SASEGT, per germline. The V end was cut by 6 bases, the J end by 2 bases, with 13 bases between. CDR3 length equals 14 residues. Here the CDR3 reads CASRGGTENYGYTF. The CDR3 coding sequence is TGTGCCAGCAGGGGGGGGACGGAGAACTATGGCTACACCTTC.

V and J are TRBV5-4 and TRBJ2-7, with D hard to call. The V end lost 4 bases, the J end lost 3 bases, and 11 bases lay between the germline ends. Germline loops: CDR1 SGHNT, CDR2 YYREEE (reference sequence). CDR3 size: 13 residues. The CDR3 DNA reads TGTGCCAGCAGCCCTGCCCCAAACTACGAGCAGTACGTC. Protein: CASSPAPNYEQYV.

The chain uses TRBV7-8 and TRBJ2-3; 12 bases agree with TRBD2. V shed 3 bases and J 5 bases; nucleotides not matched to a gene: 6. Germline-derived CDR1 and CDR2 are SGHVS and FQNEAQ. The CDR3 runs 16 residues. In DNA, the CDR3 is TGTGCCAGCAGCTTCTCTAGCGGGGGGGCCGTAGATACGCAGTATTTT. Protein: CASSFSSGGAVDTQYF.

The genes are TRBV30 and TRBJ1-4; D is unresolved. The V and J ends lost 8 bases and 7 bases respectively, with 14 bases between them. The CDR3 is 12 amino acids. CDR1 is GTSNPN, CDR2 SVGIG, per germline (reference sequence). The CDR3 here is CALGEASEKLFF. Written as DNA, the CDR3 is TGTGCCCTCGGGGAGGCCAGTGAAAAACTGTTTTTT.

The V gene is TRBV6-5, the J gene TRBJ1-1, with D perhaps matching TRBD1 (6 bases). Germline CDR1 reads MNHEY; CDR2 reads SVGAGI. Trimming removed 2 bases at V and 4 bases at J, with 8 bases between. The length of the CDR3 is 13 residues. The CDR3 DNA reads as TGTGCCAGCAGTTACCAGGGGTCCACTGAAGCTTTCTTT. This encodes CASSYQGSTEAFF.

J is TRBJ2-7 and V is TRBV19; 9 bases align to TRBD1. The CDR3 sequence is 16 residues long. With 7 bases clipped from V and 6 bases from J, the junction kept 16 bases outside the gene matches. CDR1 and CDR2 from the germline V gene are LNHDA and SQIVND (reference sequence). The CDR3 loop reads CASNQRPGQGLGEQYV. CDR3 coding DNA: TGTGCCAGTAATCAACGACCGGGACAGGGCTTAGGCGAGCAGTACGTC.

The chain links TRBV5-1 to TRBJ2-1, with 10 bases identical to TRBD1. Germline V gives CDR1 SGHRS, CDR2 YFSETQ. The ends lost 4 bases at V and 5 bases at J; junction bases unmatched: 9. The CDR3 contains 16 residues. CDR3 in DNA: TGCGCCAGCAGCGCCGCCGGGACAGGGGCCAACAATGAGCAGTTCTTC. This translates into CASSAAGTGANNEQFF.

This clone was seen a few times. This sequence joins TRBV19 and TRBJ1-2; 8 bases fit TRBD1. Germline V gives CDR1 LNHDA, CDR2 SQIVND (reference sequence). The CDR3 length is 15 residues. V lost 2 bases, J lost 8 bases, and 10 bases stayed unmatched. The CDR3 loop reads CASSIKGRGLQGYTF. The CDR3 DNA reads TGTGCCAGTAGTATAAAGGGCAGGGGGCTACAGGGCTACACCTTC.

The chain employs TRBV11-2 and TRBJ2-2; D ambiguous. Germline assignment: CDR1 SGHAT and CDR2 FQNNGV. V was shortened by 5 bases and J by 3 bases, with 7 bases between the two germline ends. The CDR3 loop spans 13 amino acids. In DNA form, the CDR3 reads TGTGCCAGCAGCGTTCAGTACACCGGGGAGCTGTTTTTT. Its translation is CASSVQYTGELFF.

The J gene is TRBJ1-2, the V gene TRBV5-3; the match to TRBD1 covers 8 bases. TRBV5-3 counts as an open reading frame of uncertain function. J was trimmed by 0 bases and V by 5 bases; bases with no gene match: 12. The CDR3 runs 17 residues. CDR3 sequence (DNA): TGTGCCAGAAGAGTACCGGGACAGGCCCATTCTAACTATGGCTACACCTTC. It specifies CARRVPGQAHSNYGYTF.

A remark on this clone: In the same sample, other DNA sequences code for this CDR3. The chain carries TRBV27 and TRBJ1-3, with 11 bases matching TRBD1. The CDR3 loop spans 15 amino acids. Germline assignment: CDR1 MNHEY and CDR2 SMNVEV (reference sequence). Trimming cost V 5 bases and J 4 bases; bases outside gene matches: 4. The CDR3 loop reads CASSRTGGAGNTIYF. The CDR3 DNA reads TGTGCCAGCAGTAGGACAGGGGGCGCCGGAAACACCATATATTTT.

The chain combines TRBV6-5 with TRBJ1-4, with 7 bases fitting TRBD1. The CDR3 extends over 14 amino acids. Germline-derived CDR1 and CDR2 are MNHEY and SVGAGI. J gave up 0 bases and V 5 bases, and 0 bases lay outside the gene matches. The CDR3 protein is CASSGQATNEKLFF. DNA for the CDR3: TGTGCCAGCAGTGGACAGGCAACTAATGAAAAACTGTTTTTT.

The chain joins TRBV30 to TRBJ2-1, with 10 bases aligning to TRBD2. From germline, CDR1 is GTSNPN and CDR2 SVGIG (reference sequence). This CDR3 is built from 14 residues. Trimming took 0 bases from V and 9 from J; bases not matched to a gene: 5. CDR3 nucleotides: TGTGCCTGGAGTGTAGCGGGGGGGCTGGGTGAGCAGTTCTTC. Translation gives CAWSVAGGLGEQFF.

This clone came up a few times. The CDR3 nucleotides read TGCGCCAGCACCAACCTGCAGGGTAACGAGCAGTACTTC. Translating gives CASTNLQGNEQYF. The chain couples TRBV5-1 to TRBJ2-7, with a tentative D call TRBD1 (5 bases). V was cut by 6 bases and J by 5 bases, with 15 bases left in between. This CDR3 has 13 residues. Germline CDR1 SGHRS, CDR2 YFSETQ.

This clone was observed once. This sequence joins TRBV12-5 and TRBJ2-2; a possible D gene is TRBD2 (6 bases). Looked up from germline, CDR1 is LGHNT and CDR2 is FRNRAP. This CDR3 contains 13 residues. The V gene lost 9 bases and the J gene lost 3 bases, with 11 bases spanning the gap. The DNA for the CDR3 is TGTGCTAGCCGCTGGGGGGACACCGGGGAGCTGTTTTTT. Residues: CASRWGDTGELFF.

The chain combines TRBV5-4 with TRBJ2-7, with 11 bases that match TRBD2. This CDR3 region has 15 residues. V was pared by 4 bases and J by 4 bases, with 7 bases of the junction left unmatched. The germline V gene encodes CDR1 SGHNT and CDR2 YYREEE (reference sequence). CDR3 bases: TGTGCCAGCAGCCCTGCGACTAGCGGGGTTTACGAGCAGTACTTC. Its protein is CASSPATSGVYEQYF.

This clone turned up a few times. The rearrangement uses TRBV5-1 and TRBJ2-3; no definite D call. CDR1 is SGHRS and CDR2 is YFSETQ in the germline V gene. The CDR3 spans 12 residues. V was cut by 4 bases and J by 7 bases, with 10 bases left in between. The CDR3, as DNA: TGCGCCAGCAGCCCCGGGTCATATACGCAGTATTTT. Translation gives CASSPGSYTQYF. The full variable domain, in which reference TRBV5-1 and TRBJ2-3 provide the parts outside the CDR3, is KAGVTQTPRYLIKTRGQQVTLSCSPISGHRSVSWYQQTPGQGLQFLFEYFSETQRNKGNFPGRFSGRQFSNSRSEMNVSTLELGDSALYLCASSPGSYTQYFGPGTRLTVL.

The rearrangement links TRBV6-5 to TRBJ2-2, with 9 bases fitting TRBD1. This CDR3 is 16 amino acids long. Trimming at V came to 0 bases and at J to 7 bases, leaving 6 bases not matched to a gene. Germline V gene sequence: CDR1 MNHEY, CDR2 SVGAGI. DNA for the CDR3: TGTGCCAGCAGTTACTCACCGGGACAGGGTGGCGGGGAGCTGTTTTTT. Protein: CASSYSPGQGGGELFF.

The chain carries TRBV7-8 and TRBJ2-2, with 7 nucleotides matching TRBD1. The trim removed 2 bases at V and 5 bases at J, leaving 5 bases unmatched. The CDR3 is 15 amino acids. CDR1 is SGHVS and CDR2 is FQNEAQ in the germline V gene. CDR3: CASSLLGTATGELFF. The CDR3 DNA sequence: TGTGCCAGCAGCTTATTGGGGACAGCAACCGGGGAGCTGTTTTTT. The full variable domain, with the rest looked up from reference TRBV7-8 and TRBJ2-2, is GAGVSQSPRYKVAKRGQDVALRCDPISGHVSLFWYQQALGQGPEFLTYFQNEAQLDKSGLPSDRFFAERPEGSVSTLKIQRTQQEDSAVYLCASSLLGTATGELFFGEGSRLTVL.

The chain links TRBV4-1 to TRBJ2-6; D uncertain. Trimming cost V 0 bases and J 4 bases, with 7 bases left between them. CDR1 MGHRA and CDR2 YSYEKL come from the germline V gene. The CDR3 runs 15 residues. The CDR3 loop reads CASSQEAGGANVLTF. CDR3 sequence (DNA): TGCGCCAGCAGCCAAGAGGCCGGGGGGGCCAACGTCCTGACTTTC.